The entry that follows covers one T cell receptor (beta chain) sequence. This table comes from immunoSEQ multiplex PCR, and its TCRdb copy is limited to in-frame clones, with some not included. The profile shows approximately 11,000 clones, approximately 31% of them singletons. The data were obtained in a study of graft-versus-host responses after intestinal transplantation. CDR3 length: 13 amino acids. V was pared by 3 bases and J by 2 bases, with 6 bases between. CDR1 is KGHSH, CDR2 LQKENI, per germline. Sequenced material: alloreactive CD4+ T cells from a mixed lymphocyte reaction culture, taken before transplantation. Subset denoted: CFSE-low proliferating T cells sorted from approximately 6-day pre-transplant mixed lymphocyte reaction (GvH or HvG direction). The origin of this receptor is a human patient who was an organ donor for intestinal transplantation. V is TRBV18 and J is TRBJ2-3; D unresolved. The chain's CDR3 is CASSPPSTDTQYF. The CDR3 DNA follows: TGTGCCAGCTCACCCCCGTCCACAGATACGCAGTATTTT.